This TCR beta chain was captured in a study of T cells in Graves' hyperthyroidism and ophthalmopathy. Broader study findings: Blood also held most thyroid clonotypes expanded beyond 0.001. Before onset, by a median of approximately 6.2 months, the model predicted ophthalmopathy.

This clonotype was found many times. Antigen unknown. Researchers amplified the TCR beta CDR3 regions from RNA transcripts. TCR CDR3 regions were first amplified by RT-PCR with HTBI primers. Each CDR3 protein is one row after TCRdb ran MiXCR on the multiplex PCR reads. The data hold 300,000 to 350,000 distinct CDR3 sequences, with 15% to 20% observed a single time. Germline V CDR1 and CDR2: SEHNR, FQNEAQ (reference sequence). The CDR3 is 13 amino acids. J was trimmed by 3 bases and V by 5 bases; bases with no gene match: 4. The chain uses TRBV7-9 and TRBJ2-7, with 7 bases aligning to TRBD1. Source material: blood. The clonotype originates from a woman aged 50 to 60 with Graves' hyperthyroidism. The CDR3 DNA is TGTGCCAGCAGCCGGGACAGACTCTACGAGCAGTACTTC. Translated, it gives CASSRDRLYEQYF. The variable domain in full, with the rest retrieved from reference TRBV7-9 and TRBJ2-7, is DTGVSQNPRHKITKRGQNVTFRCDPISEHNRLYWYRQTLGQGPEFLTYFQNEAQLEKSRLLSDRFSAERPKGSFSTLEIQRTEQGDSAMYLCASSRDRLYEQYFGPGTRLTVT.